Presented here are 22 T cell receptor beta chains from one specimen sequenced in a study of low-dose radiotherapy and immunotherapy resistance in tumors. Gene-specific TRAV and TRBV primers were used for first-strand cDNA, covering alpha and beta chains. It was with a constant-region primer and a V-primer adapter that TCRs were amplified over approximately 20 PCR cycles. TCRdb processed the reads anew with MiXCR; each CDR3 protein has one entry. The data contain about 89,000 distinct CDR3 sequences, 9.4% of them singletons. Time point specified: before trial treatment. This material consisted of PBMCs, taken before treatment. The receptor source for this set is a male donor with prostate cancer.

This clonotype occurred many times. This chain connects TRBV30 to TRBJ2-3, with D maybe TRBD1 (5 bases). Germline V gives CDR1 GTSNPN, CDR2 SVGIG (reference sequence). Trimming cost V 8 bases and J 4 bases, with 16 bases left between them. The CDR3 spans 13 residues. The CDR3 DNA sequence: TGTGCCCGTAAGGTAGCAGGGTCAGATACGCAGTATTTT. Residues: CARKVAGSDTQYF.

Of note for this clonotype: One base away lies a much larger clone, so this may be a sequencing read error. The CDR3 region is CASSVDGQAYNEQYF. DNA for the CDR3: TGTGCCAGCAGCGTAGACGGGCAGGCCTACAATGAGCAGTACTTC. The chain links TRBV9 to TRBJ2-7; no definite D call. Germline V gene data show CDR1 as SGDLS and CDR2 as YYNGEE. V was cut by 0 bases and J by 7 bases, with 17 bases left in between. The CDR3 loop spans 15 amino acids.

This clonotype was observed at least ten times. The rearrangement joins TRBV6-5 to TRBJ2-7; 8 nucleotides agree with TRBD1. The ends lost 8 bases at V and 3 bases at J; junction bases unmatched: 12. Germline V CDR1 and CDR2: MNHEY, SVGAGI. The CDR3 has 15 residues. In DNA, the CDR3 is TGTGCCAGCGGGGTTTTCCGGGACAGGAACTACGAGCAGTACTTC. It yields the protein CASGVFRDRNYEQYF.

This clonotype has a count of ten or more. The genes are TRBV2 and TRBJ2-7; 10 positions match TRBD2. This CDR3 is built from 13 residues. V shed 7 bases and J 6 bases; nucleotides not matched to a gene: 6. CDR1 SNHLY and CDR2 FYNNEI come from the germline V gene. The CDR3 sequence: CASTLGLAVEQYF. The CDR3 nucleotides are TGTGCCAGCACCCTCGGACTAGCGGTCGAGCAGTACTTC.

In the case of this clonotype: A read error is the likely source, as a far larger clone sits one nucleotide away. The chain couples TRBV18 to TRBJ2-7, with D perhaps TRBD2 (5 bases). The CDR3 is 13 residues long. Trimming removed 3 bases at V and 7 bases at J, with 13 bases between. Germline loops: CDR1 KGHSH, CDR2 LQKENI. In DNA form, the CDR3 reads TGTGCCAGCTCACCGAATCCCGGGAATGAGCAGTACTTC. Its translation is CASSPNPGNEQYF.

This chain links TRBV10-3 with TRBJ2-7; 8 bases map to TRBD2. Trimming took 6 bases from V and 0 from J; bases not matched to a gene: 7. The CDR3 contains 15 residues. Germline V gives CDR1 ENHRY, CDR2 SYGVKD. In DNA form, the CDR3 reads TGTGCCATCAGAGCTATAGCGGGAAACTCCTACGAGCAGTACTTC. Translation: CAIRAIAGNSYEQYF.

This clonotype was observed at least ten times. The J gene is TRBJ2-3, the V gene TRBV7-9; TRBD2 aligns across 13 bases. Unmatched junction bases numbered 3, after V lost 5 bases and J lost 4 bases. CDR1 is SEHNR and CDR2 is FQNEAQ in the germline V gene (reference sequence). There are 15 residues in the CDR3. The CDR3 DNA reads TGTGCCAGCAGCGCGACTAGCGGGAGGTCAGATACGCAGTATTTT. It encodes CASSATSGRSDTQYF.

Concerning this clonotype itself: Because the CDR3's place on the DNA is in doubt, the DNA is left out and the CDR3 is given as listed by TCRdb. The V gene is TRBV7-9, the J gene TRBJ1-2. CDR1 SEHNR and CDR2 FQNEAQ come from the germline V gene (reference sequence). From its first to its last residue, the CDR3 has 24 amino acids. CDR3 region: CASSGPGTSGSRGEQFFGPYGYTF.

There are many counts of this clonotype. This rearrangement joins TRBV5-4 to TRBJ1-4; TRBD1 agrees at 9 bases. From germline, CDR1 is SGHNT and CDR2 YYREEE (reference sequence). This CDR3 is 12 amino acids long. CDR3 coding DNA: TGTGCGGCACAGGGGGCCGGAGAAAAACTGTTTTTT. The encoded protein is CAAQGAGEKLFF.

V and J are TRBV9 and TRBJ1-2; D is unclear. CDR1 is SGDLS and CDR2 is YYNGEE in the germline V gene. The V gene lost 0 bases and the J gene lost 8 bases, with 11 bases spanning the gap. The CDR3 covers 13 residues. The CDR3 spells CASSVDPSGGYTF. The CDR3 coding sequence is TGTGCCAGCAGCGTAGACCCATCCGGCGGCTACACCTTC.

Remarks on this clonotype: Only one base separates this from a far larger clonotype, so it likely reflects a read error. This chain uses TRBV11-2 with TRBJ2-7, with D possibly matching TRBD2 (5 bases). Germline V gives CDR1 SGHAT, CDR2 FQNNGV. This CDR3 has 15 amino acids. Trimming cost V 4 bases and J 4 bases, with 17 bases left between them. CDR3 region: CASSSVSSRSYEQYF. The CDR3, as DNA: TGTGCCAGCAGCTCGGTCTCTAGCAGGTCATACGAGCAGTACTTC.

This clonotype has a count of ten or more. The genes are TRBV4-1 and TRBJ2-5; D is perhaps TRBD1 (5 bases). CDR3 size: 18 residues. CDR1 MGHRA and CDR2 YSYEKL come from the germline V gene. Between the trimmed V and J ends, which lost 1 base and 7 bases, there was a span of 25 bases. In DNA form, the CDR3 reads TGCGCCAGCAGCCAAGTCTTTGGAACAGGCGAAAGTGGAAGGACCCAGTACTTC. This codes for CASSQVFGTGESGRTQYF.

A word on this clonotype: A far larger clone lies a single base away; this is likely a read error. The rearrangement joins TRBV12-3 or TRBV12-4 to TRBJ2-7, with 7 bases fitting TRBD1. CDR3 length: 12 amino acids. J gave up 7 bases and V 10 bases, and 10 bases lay outside the gene matches. The CDR3 DNA sequence: TGTGCCACGGGACAGACCCGCAATGAGCAGTACTTC. Translated, it gives CATGQTRNEQYF.

This clonotype appeared many times. The genes are TRBV21-1 and TRBJ1-5; no DNA check was done on the table's D call, TRBD1. TRBV21-1 is reported as a pseudogene. The CDR3 length is 21 residues. The CDR3 sequence: CASSKVIGTATQRGSNQPQHF. CDR3 sequence (DNA): TGTGCCAGCAGCAAAGTTATAGGAACCGCCACCCAGAGGGGTAGCAATCAGCCCCAGCATTTT.

This clonotype was picked up many times. This chain links TRBV3-1 with TRBJ2-7; D gene ambiguous. The CDR3 loop spans 15 amino acids. In germline, CDR1 is LGHDT, CDR2 YNNKEL (reference sequence). V shed 3 bases and J shed 1 base, with 13 bases lying between them. The CDR3 DNA reads as TGTGCCAGCAGCCATAGGACGGCCAAGTCCTACGAGCAGTACTTC. Translation: CASSHRTAKSYEQYF.

The sample holds a few counts of this clonotype. The V call is TRBV3-1, the J call TRBJ1-1; TRBD1 is a possible D gene (5 bases). V shed 1 base and J shed 5 bases, with 8 bases lying between them. Germline CDR1 is LGHDT and CDR2 is YNNKEL (reference sequence). The CDR3 is 13 residues long. DNA for the CDR3: TGTGCCAGCAGCCAAGGGGGGAGAACTGAAGCTTTCTTT. Protein sequence: CASSQGGRTEAFF.

Details on this clonotype: A far larger clone is one base from this, pointing to a likely read error. The CDR3 coding sequence is TGTGCCGGCAGCTTACAGGGGGACTACAATGAGCAGTTCTTC. Translating gives CAGSLQGDYNEQFF. The chain is built from TRBV2 and TRBJ2-1; TRBD1 agrees at 8 bases. The germline gives CDR1 SNHLY, CDR2 FYNNEI. The CDR3 has 14 residues.

This clonotype was found many times. The chain combines TRBV2 with TRBJ2-3, with TRBD2 matching 8 bases. J lost 4 bases, V lost 7 bases, and 10 bases had no gene match. Germline CDR1 and CDR2: SNHLY and FYNNEI. The CDR3 spans 15 residues. CDR3 nucleotides: TGTGCCAGCACTGAGGGACTAGTGCTCGCAGATACGCAGTATTTT. Protein sequence: CASTEGLVLADTQYF.

The sample holds many counts of this clonotype. This chain connects TRBV7-8 to TRBJ2-2; D is possibly TRBD2 (6 bases). There are 16 residues in the CDR3. Germline CDR1 and CDR2: SGHVS and FQNEAQ. V was trimmed by 5 bases and J by 7 bases, leaving 20 bases between them. The CDR3 loop reads CASSPGGGTVNGELFF. The CDR3 region has the DNA TGTGCCAGCAGCCCGGGCGGCGGGACGGTCAACGGGGAGCTGTTTTTT.

As concerns this clonotype: This sequence may be a read error, since a much larger clone differs from it by one base. The chain couples TRBV7-9 to TRBJ1-1, with 7 nucleotides matching TRBD1. CDR1 is SEHNR, CDR2 FQNEAQ, per germline (reference sequence). V dropped 8 bases and J dropped 6; count of bases not matched to a gene: 12. This CDR3 region has 14 residues. In nucleotides, the CDR3 is TGTGCCAGCGGCTCTGGGCGACAGGGAGCTGAAGCTTTCTTT. Translation: CASGSGRQGAEAFF.

In its sample, this clonotype was seen many times. V and J are TRBV27 and TRBJ1-5; a weak D match, TRBD1 (5 bases). This CDR3 is 16 amino acids long. Germline V gene sequence: CDR1 MNHEY, CDR2 SMNVEV (reference sequence). Trimming removed 4 bases at V and 1 base at J, with 14 bases between. The CDR3 loop is CASSSLWDGSNQPQHF. CDR3 DNA: TGTGCCAGCAGTTCCCTTTGGGACGGGAGCAATCAGCCCCAGCATTTT.

In its sample, this clonotype was seen many times. This chain joins TRBV2 and TRBJ1-5; D unclear. The CDR3 is 13 residues long. Trimming pared 5 bases from V and 3 bases from J, leaving 8 bases between. Germline CDR1 is SNHLY and CDR2 is FYNNEI. In DNA form, the CDR3 reads TGTGCCAGCAGTAATAGAGTCAATCAGCCCCAGCATTTT. Translation gives CASSNRVNQPQHF.